Shown below are 19 T cell receptor beta chains from a single sample sequenced in a study of PD-L1 blockade in urothelial cancer. Method: immunoSEQ multiplex PCR; TCRdb's copy keeps in-frame clones and lacks some. The profile shows 95,000 to 150,000 clones, 86% of them singletons. Time point given: peripheral blood 6 weeks after treatment start. The input for sequencing was PBMCs, taken around atezolizumab (anti-PD-L1) treatment. The origin of the receptors is a man over 45 with urothelial cancer.

Only one count was recorded for this clone. J is TRBJ1-3 and V is TRBV23-1; possibly TRBD1 for D (6 bases). TRBV23-1 is known as an ORF, though its function is uncertain. The CDR3 runs 17 residues. The V end lost 4 bases, the J end lost 1 base, and 17 bases lay between the germline ends. The CDR3 is CASSPLQGRRSGNTIYF. The CDR3 region has the DNA TGCGCCAGCAGTCCCTTACAGGGCAGGAGGTCTGGAAACACCATATATTTT.

The chain has TRBV5-1 and TRBJ1-6; TRBD1 aligns across 7 bases. CDR1 and CDR2 from the germline V gene are SGHRS and YFSETQ. The CDR3 runs to 17 residues. V was clipped by 0 bases and J by 13 bases; unmatched bases: 16. CDR3 DNA sequence: TGCGCCAGCAGCTTGGCCACCACTCGGGACAGCTTACGGCCCCTCCACTTT. It encodes CASSLATTRDSLRPLHF.

This chain links TRBV7-9 with TRBJ2-3, with 8 bases lining up with TRBD2. The germline V gene encodes CDR1 SEHNR and CDR2 FQNEAQ (reference sequence). This CDR3 is 15 amino acids long. The trim removed 3 bases at V and 2 bases at J, leaving 4 bases unmatched. CDR3 sequence (DNA): TGTGCCAGCAGCTTTGCCGGGAGGGCCACAGATACGCAGTATTTT. Translation gives CASSFAGRATDTQYF.

This chain uses TRBV5-1 with TRBJ1-2; D is uncertain. Germline V CDR1 and CDR2: SGHRS, YFSETQ. V dropped 0 bases and J dropped 8 bases, with 11 bases sitting between them. The CDR3 sequence is 13 residues long. The DNA for the CDR3 is TGCGCCAGCAGCTTGGACAGACAATCAGGCTACACCTTC. Amino acid sequence: CASSLDRQSGYTF.

V gene TRBV27 combines with J gene TRBJ2-7, with 9 bases fitting TRBD2. The V and J ends lost 2 bases and 6 bases, in that order; junction bases with no gene match: 5. CDR1 is MNHEY and CDR2 is SMNVEV in the germline V gene (reference sequence). The CDR3 totals 14 residues. The CDR3 sequence is CASSLLAGKREQYF. In nucleotides, the CDR3 is TGTGCCAGCAGTTTACTAGCGGGAAAACGCGAGCAGTACTTC.

The rearrangement uses TRBV18 and TRBJ2-1; 8 bases match TRBD2. The trim removed 5 bases at V and 13 bases at J, leaving 7 bases unmatched. CDR1 KGHSH and CDR2 LQKENI come from the germline V gene. The CDR3 is made up of 12 amino acids. As DNA, the CDR3 is TGTGCCAGCTCAGGGAGCGGGAGAGTCCAGTTCTTC. Its protein product is CASSGSGRVQFF.

The chain couples TRBV19 to TRBJ2-7, with 8 nucleotides matching TRBD2. CDR3 size: 14 residues. Looked up from germline, CDR1 is LNHDA and CDR2 is SQIVND (reference sequence). J gave up 2 bases and V 6 bases, and 6 bases lay outside the gene matches. The CDR3 DNA reads TGTGCCAGTAGGCCGGGACTAGGGGCCTACGAGCAGTACTTC. Translated: CASRPGLGAYEQYF.

The chain couples TRBV20-1 to TRBJ2-7, with D unclear. There are 11 residues in the CDR3. The V gene's germline CDR1 is DFQATT and CDR2 SNEGSKA (reference sequence). Between the trimmed V and J ends, which lost 6 bases and 4 bases, there was a span of 10 bases. The CDR3 DNA sequence: TGCAGTGCGCCGGTAACTTACGAGCAGTACTTC. As protein: CSAPVTYEQYF.

V gene TRBV28 combines with J gene TRBJ1-1; D gene unclear. CDR3 length: 13 residues. Trimming stripped 1 base from V and 7 bases from J, with 10 bases between. Germline V gene data show CDR1 as MDHEN and CDR2 as SYDVKM. The CDR3 protein is CASSLSGLLEAFF. As DNA, the CDR3 is TGTGCCAGCAGTTTATCCGGGTTACTTGAAGCTTTCTTT.

The rearrangement links TRBV28 to TRBJ1-5; 7 bases map to TRBD1. V lost 4 bases and J lost 6; bases outside the gene matches: 21. The CDR3 consists of 19 residues. Germline V gives CDR1 MDHEN, CDR2 SYDVKM. This CDR3 is CASSSRRNWAGGRSQPQHF. The CDR3 nucleotides are TGTGCCAGCAGTTCTCGTCGCAATTGGGCAGGGGGTCGGAGTCAGCCCCAGCATTTT.

The chain recombines TRBV5-8 with TRBJ2-1; D unresolved. Germline V gene lookup returns CDR1 SGHTS and CDR2 YDEGEE. V lost 1 base and J 0 bases, leaving 11 bases between the germline ends. The CDR3 consists of 16 residues. The CDR3 DNA sequence: TGTGCCAGCAGCTTGAGTGGTGCGAGCTCCTACAATGAGCAGTTCTTC. Its translation: CASSLSGASSYNEQFF.

The chain combines TRBV6-6 with TRBJ2-1, with TRBD2 identical over 9 bases. Looked up from germline, CDR1 is MNHNY and CDR2 is SVGAGI (reference sequence). Losses at the gene ends were 7 bases for V and 2 bases for J; bases not matched to a gene: 6. CDR3 length: 15 residues. The CDR3 DNA sequence: TGTGCCAGCAAGGGGCGGGAGGGCCCCTACAATGAGCAGTTCTTC. As protein: CASKGREGPYNEQFF.

The chain combines TRBV7-8 with TRBJ2-3; 7 nucleotides align to TRBD2. The J segment lost 1 base and the V segment lost 5 bases, leaving 12 bases of the junction unmatched. The CDR3 covers 17 residues. Germline CDR1 reads SGHVS; CDR2 reads FQNEAQ. CDR3 sequence (DNA): TGTGCCAGCAGCACCCGGTGGGCGGGAGTCGGCACAGATACGCAGTATTTT. Translation: CASSTRWAGVGTDTQYF.

CDR3 bases: TGTGCCACCAGCAGAGGGGCTCTCGGTTTTCGGGACAACTCCTACGAGCAGTACTTC. Translating gives CATSRGALGFRDNSYEQYF. The V gene is TRBV15, the J gene TRBJ2-7; tentative D call: TRBD1 (6 bases). Germline CDR1 and CDR2: LNHNV and YYDKDF (reference sequence). The V end lost 1 base, the J end lost 0 bases, and 22 bases lay between the germline ends. This CDR3 contains 19 residues.

The chain uses TRBV28 and TRBJ2-7; tentatively, D is TRBD2 (5 bases). The CDR3 sequence is 14 residues long. V was cut by 1 base and J by 6 bases, with 13 bases left in between. CDR1 MDHEN and CDR2 SYDVKM come from the germline V gene. CDR3 sequence (DNA): TGTGCCAGCAGTTTATCCCCCGGGATCTGCGAGCAGTACTTC. Its protein product is CASSLSPGICEQYF. The full variable domain, its missing parts supplied by reference TRBV28 and TRBJ2-7, is DVKVTQSSRYLVKRTGEKVFLECVQDMDHENMFWYRQDPGLGLRLIYFSYDVKMKEKGDIPEGYSVSREKKERFSLILESASTNQTSMYLCASSLSPGICEQYFGPGTRLTVT.

The gene calls are TRBV28 and TRBJ2-2; D gene unclear. Germline V gives CDR1 MDHEN, CDR2 SYDVKM. The ends were cut back, 7 bases at V and 2 bases at J, with 8 bases in the middle. This CDR3 region has 13 residues. CDR3 in amino acids: CASMTPNTGELFF. The CDR3 DNA sequence: TGTGCCAGCATGACACCAAACACCGGGGAGCTGTTTTTT. The complete variable domain, with remaining parts taken from reference TRBV28 and TRBJ2-2, reads DVKVTQSSRYLVKRTGEKVFLECVQDMDHENMFWYRQDPGLGLRLIYFSYDVKMKEKGDIPEGYSVSREKKERFSLILESASTNQTSMYLCASMTPNTGELFFGEGSRLTVL.

V gene TRBV11-2 combines with J gene TRBJ2-5; 9 nucleotides align to TRBD1. Germline V gene sequence: CDR1 SGHAT, CDR2 FQNNGV. The CDR3 is 15 amino acids. The J segment lost 5 bases and the V segment lost 1 base, leaving 5 bases of the junction unmatched. CDR3 DNA: TGTGCCAGCAGCTTAGTGGGACAGGGAACCGAGACCCAGTACTTC. Translation gives CASSLVGQGTETQYF.

The V gene is TRBV30, the J gene TRBJ1-4, with 9 bases aligning to TRBD1. This CDR3 contains 16 residues. Germline V gives CDR1 GTSNPN, CDR2 SVGIG (reference sequence). With 3 bases clipped from V and 5 bases from J, the junction kept 10 bases outside the gene matches. Here the CDR3 reads CAWSRDRVPKNEKLFF. DNA of the CDR3: TGTGCCTGGAGCCGGGACAGGGTACCAAAGAATGAAAAACTGTTTTTT.

The V gene is TRBV10-3, the J gene TRBJ1-2; 12 nucleotides agree with TRBD1. CDR3 length equals 14 residues. Per germline, CDR1 ENHRY and CDR2 SYGVKD. Losses at the gene ends were 5 bases for V and 8 bases for J; bases not matched to a gene: 6. In DNA form, the CDR3 reads TGTGCCATCAGTACGGGACAGGGGGCAAGAGGCTACACCTTC. This gives the protein CAISTGQGARGYTF.